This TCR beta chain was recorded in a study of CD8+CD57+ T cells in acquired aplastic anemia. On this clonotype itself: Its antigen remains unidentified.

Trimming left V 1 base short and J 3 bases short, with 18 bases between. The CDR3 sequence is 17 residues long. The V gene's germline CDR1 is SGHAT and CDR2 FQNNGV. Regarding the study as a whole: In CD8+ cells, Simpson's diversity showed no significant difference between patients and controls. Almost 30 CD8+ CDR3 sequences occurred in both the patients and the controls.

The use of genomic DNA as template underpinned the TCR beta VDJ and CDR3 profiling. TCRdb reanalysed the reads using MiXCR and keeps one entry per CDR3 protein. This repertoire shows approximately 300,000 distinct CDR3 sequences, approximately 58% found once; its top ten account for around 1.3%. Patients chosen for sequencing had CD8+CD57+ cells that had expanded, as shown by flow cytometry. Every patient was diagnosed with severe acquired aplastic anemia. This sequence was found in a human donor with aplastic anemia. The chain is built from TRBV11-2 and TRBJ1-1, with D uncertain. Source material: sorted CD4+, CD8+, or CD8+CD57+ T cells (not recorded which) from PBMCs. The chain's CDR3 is CASSLVGLAEEDTEAFF. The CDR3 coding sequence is TGTGCCAGCAGCTTAGTCGGACTAGCGGAAGAAGACACTGAAGCTTTCTTT.